This T cell receptor beta chain derives from a study of blood T cells in healthy people across ages (dated by TCRdb to about 2015). For the wider study: Template switching captured roughly one uniquely barcoded TCR beta cDNA molecule per two T cells in model experiments. Using deep sequencing normalized with unique cDNA molecular identifiers, the study measured how TCR beta repertoire diversity changes with age. Donors were grouped into four age groups: young (average approximately 15 years), middle-aged (over 35), aged (62) and long-lived (less than 85). To avoid experimental bias, donors of different ages were spread randomly across the sequencing lanes. Two additional independent replicas of 1 million unique cDNA reads from the same blood draw were analyzed for two donors (one aged 18 to 30 and one aged 80 or older). What the authors observed across the whole study: Donor CMV infection status was unknown, potentially confounding age-related changes in expanded clonotypes. Observed TCR beta diversity per million T cells fell roughly linearly with age, and a significant reduction was already apparent by age around 39. The long-lived group showed more naive CD4+ T cells, fewer expanded clones and increased TCR diversity than the aged group, suggesting age selection. Total diversity estimates from one million sequenced T cells were considered lower bounds and underestimates. Because profiling used bulk unsorted PBMCs, naive and antigen-experienced compartments could not be compared conclusively. The percentage of naive T cells measured by flow cytometry correlated strongly with observed TCR beta diversity.

Many counts were recorded for this clonotype. It lacks a known antigen. There are no base qualities to consult, and no much larger clone falls within one base. V sheds 3 bases and J sheds 6 bases, leaving 11 bases between their ends. The CDR3 starts with the cysteine, ends with the phenylalanine, and has 13 residues. The only DNA kept is the CDR3, 39 bases in frame from the first base. The germline V gene (reference sequence) specifies MNHEY as CDR1 and SMNVEV as CDR2. Library method: 5' RACE. Sequencer: Illumina HiSeq 2500. A second PCR of about 6 to 12 cycles was performed with a sample-barcoded 5' primer and a J-beta primer mix. A unique molecular identifier was introduced onto each TCR beta cDNA molecule by a template-switch 5' adaptor carrying 12 random nucleotides. Each sample yielded at least 3 million CDR3-containing paired-end reads. First-strand cDNA was synthesized from all RNA with the Mint cDNA synthesis kit, primed by a TRBC-specific oligonucleotide. All cDNA was treated with uracil-DNA glycosylase and then went through a first 18-cycle PCR with the universal primers M1SS and BC2_uni_R. The authors processed their data as follows. For normalization, 1 million high-quality reads were randomly selected from each sample, with every read carrying a distinct molecular identifier. Instead of being binned into consensus sequences, reads that shared molecular identifiers were thrown out. CDR3 identification, clonotype clustering and error correction used MiTCR with a Q25 quality threshold and the strictest error-elimination algorithm. A nonparametric unseen species model with Euler transformation was used to estimate a lower bound on total TCR beta diversity. TCRdb applied fastp at Q25 and MiXCR to the public reads, then kept only in-frame beta chains. When rows share a CDR3 protein, they turn into one entry using the most common DNA and genes. For this entry, the V and J calls and clone size follow TCRdb and not the study's own pipeline. In all, the sample holds about 640,000 distinct CDR3 sequences, and approximately 30% of those were seen once. Clones ranked in the top ten supply approximately 15% of the sample.

The roughly 39 donors, aged roughly 6 to 90 years, were systemically healthy Caucasian individuals from Russia. About 10 milliliters of peripheral blood were collected from each donor into EDTA-treated Vacutainer tubes. Ficoll-Paque density-gradient centrifugation was used to isolate PBMCs, with at least 7 million per sample. Trizol reagent was used to extract total RNA from PBMCs, with at least 5.5 micrograms per sample. Naive CD45RAhigh/CD27high T cell percentages were measured by flow cytometry on a PBMC aliquot from every donor. The receptor comes from a woman older than 75 in good health. The material sequenced was blood. The V and J segments used are TRBV27 and TRBJ1-2; TRBD1 is perhaps the D gene, given 5 matching bases. The CDR3 amino acid sequence is: CASSFSGGDGYTF. The DNA sequence reads TGTGCCAGCAGTTTTTCTGGGGGAGATGGCTACACCTTC.